This T cell receptor (beta chain) is drawn from a study of Graves' ophthalmopathy and Graves' hyperthyroidism. Study information: The authors collected peripheral blood at initial diagnosis, before any treatment. General study points: Also, most clonotypes expanded in the thyroid above 0.001 frequency appeared in blood.

The authors amplified TCR beta CDR3 regions, and they did so from RNA transcripts for repertoire sequencing. Following a first-round RT-PCR that used HTBI primers, a second-round multiplex PCR was carried out. TCRdb re-called the multiplex PCR reads with MiXCR, one entry per CDR3 protein. The repertoire consists of 680,000 or so distinct CDR3 sequences, with 22% occurring once and the leading ten covering roughly 6.9%. This clonotype showed up just a few times. Its antigen remains unidentified. The CDR3 contains 18 residues. CDR1 and CDR2 (germline): LGHDT, YNNKEL (reference sequence). Trimming removed 3 bases from V and 2 bases from J; junction bases left unmatched: 16. Clinical symptoms, serum thyroxine, TRAb, thyroid ultrasound and orbital computed tomography formed the basis of diagnosis.

J is TRBJ2-7 and V is TRBV3-1; 7 bases align to TRBD1. The sequence came from a woman younger than 30 with stable Graves' hyperthyroidism. Some clones in this sample may be carry-over from other donors' samples. Sequencing used peripheral blood. For the CDR3, the DNA is TGTGCCAGCAGCCAGCGAGGACAGGACGTCGTACCCCCCTACGAGCAGTACTTC. Translation: CASSQRGQDVVPPYEQYF.